Listed below are T cell receptor beta chains from one sample, sequenced in a study of T cells in lung cancer brain metastases. Sequencing was performed with immunoSEQ multiplex PCR; in TCRdb, only in-frame clones are kept and a portion is missing. This table holds approximately 5,300 clones, about 90% found once. Sequencing used tumor tissue from the primary lung tumor. These receptors came from a woman aged 45-59 years with non-small cell lung cancer. The CDR3 runs from the conserved cysteine through the conserved F or W. Fields, in order: CDR3 DNA, CDR3 protein, V gene, J gene, D gene, clone size. D genes are given only for firm matches. Some rows mark clone size as missing; the rest say once, few, many or name a class of expanded clone.

TGTGCCAGCAGCTTGGCGGTTCAGATCGACGGGGAGCTGTTTTTT	CASSLAVQIDGELFF	TRBV5-4	TRBJ2-2	.	.
TGCGCCAGCAACCAAGCCCTTACCCTGGACAGGGGGGAGGGCTACACCTTC	CASNQALTLDRGEGYTF	TRBV4-1	TRBJ1-2	TRBD1	.
TGCGCCAGCAGGAGGGAGTCCACAGATACGCAGTATTTT	CASRRESTDTQYF	TRBV5-1	TRBJ2-3	.	.
TGTGCCAGCAGCCAAACGAGGACTAACACCGGGGAGCTGTTTTTT	CASSQTRTNTGELFF	TRBV14	TRBJ2-2	.	.
TGTGCCAGCTTACTAAACGGGGACACAGATACGCAGTATTTT	CASLLNGDTDTQYF	TRBV18	TRBJ2-3	.	.
TGTGCCAGTACGGGGCACAGGGACTATGGCTACACCTTC	CASTGHRDYGYTF	TRBV19	TRBJ1-2	.	.
TGTGCCAGAAGCTGGGACAATCAGCCCCAGCATTTT	CARSWDNQPQHF	TRBV5-3	TRBJ1-5	.	.
TGTGCCAGCAGCTTAGGGGGGGGAACTGAAGCTTTCTTT	CASSLGGGTEAFF	TRBV7-9	TRBJ1-1	.	.
TGTGCCAGCAGCTTAGATCAGGGCGGGATGAACACTGAAGCTTTCTTT	CASSLDQGGMNTEAFF	TRBV11-3	TRBJ1-1	.	.
TGTGCCAGTAGTATCTCGACAGCTTCAAACATTCAGTACTTC	CASSISTASNIQYF	TRBV19	TRBJ2-4	.	.
TGTGCCAGCAGTGAATGGGGAGGGGTGGTCACTGAAGCTTTCTTT	CASSEWGGVVTEAFF	TRBV25-1	TRBJ1-1	.	.
TGCGCCAGCGGCGAGAGTTATAACTATGGCTACACCTTC	CASGESYNYGYTF	TRBV5-1	TRBJ1-2	.	.
TGTGCCAGCAGTACACAGGGCTCCTATGGCTACACCTTC	CASSTQGSYGYTF	TRBV6-5	TRBJ1-2	.	.
TGTGCCAGCAGCTCGGATTACTACAATGAGCAGTTCTTC	CASSSDYYNEQFF	TRBV5-6	TRBJ2-1	.	.
TGTGCCAGCAGTTACGAGGGGGGCAGTAACACCGGGGAGCTGTTTTTT	CASSYEGGSNTGELFF	TRBV6-5	TRBJ2-2	.	.
TGCAGCGTTTTCCGGGACAGAGGTGAAGCTTTCTTT	CSVFRDRGEAFF	TRBV29-1	TRBJ1-1	TRBD1	.
TGTGCCAGCTCACCGTGGGGTTCAAACACCATATATTTT	CASSPWGSNTIYF	TRBV18	TRBJ1-3	.	.
TGTGCCACCAGCTGGGTTAGCAATCAGCCCCAGCATTTT	CATSWVSNQPQHF	TRBV6-1	TRBJ1-5	.	.
TGTGCCAGCAGCTTATTCATGGACCCGGGAGGCTACACCTTC	CASSLFMDPGGYTF	TRBV7-9	TRBJ1-2	.	.
TGTGCCAGCAGTGAACTAGGCACAGATACGCAGTATTTT	CASSELGTDTQYF	TRBV6-1	TRBJ2-3	.	.
TGCGCCAGCAGCTTTGAGGTCTCCTACAATGAGCAGTTCTTC	CASSFEVSYNEQFF	TRBV5-1	TRBJ2-1	.	.
TGTGCCAGCAGCTTAACCCGGGACCGGCGGGAAGAGACCCAGTACTTC	CASSLTRDRREETQYF	TRBV7-3	TRBJ2-5	.	.
TGTGCCAGCAGTGAACGCCCAGCGGGAGTTTGGGGAGAGACCCAGTACTTC	CASSERPAGVWGETQYF	TRBV2	TRBJ2-5	TRBD2	.
TGTGCCAGCAGTCTTGGACCGAATCAGCCCCAGCATTTT	CASSLGPNQPQHF	TRBV11-2	TRBJ1-5	.	.
TGCGCCAGCAGTTTCGAGTACTATCAGCCCCAGCATTTT	CASSFEYYQPQHF	TRBV10-2	TRBJ1-5	.	.
TGCGCCAGCAGCTTGGGGGGAGAGAATCAGCCCCAGCATTTT	CASSLGGENQPQHF	TRBV5-1	TRBJ1-5	.	.
TGTGCCAGTAGACCGGGGCCAGGCAATCAGCCCCAGCATTTT	CASRPGPGNQPQHF	TRBV6-5	TRBJ1-5	.	.
TGTGCCAGCAGCCCGGGACAGGGAATCTATGGCTACACCTTC	CASSPGQGIYGYTF	TRBV5-4	TRBJ1-2	TRBD1	.
TGCGCCAGCAGCTCCCAGGGGGGACAGAGACTCACCGGGGAGCTGTTTTTT	CASSSQGGQRLTGELFF	TRBV5-1	TRBJ2-2	.	.
TGTGCTAGCAGCTTAGACGCGGGACTTTTTGGTGAGCAGTTCTTC	CASSLDAGLFGEQFF	TRBV7-7	TRBJ2-1	.	.
TGTGCCAGCAGTTATCTCGGGGCGCCTGGAAACACCATATATTTT	CASSYLGAPGNTIYF	TRBV27	TRBJ1-3	.	.
TGTGCCAGCAGCTTAGGGGGAAGGGAGGGTAATGAGCAGTTCTTC	CASSLGGREGNEQFF	TRBV7-8	TRBJ2-1	TRBD2	.
TGTGCCAGCAGCCCAACCGGGACCCTTAACAATGAGCAGTTCTTC	CASSPTGTLNNEQFF	TRBV2	TRBJ2-1	.	.
TGTGCCAGCAGTTACTCCAGGGTGCGGGGCTACACCTTC	CASSYSRVRGYTF	TRBV6-5	TRBJ1-2	.	.
TGTGCCAGCAGCTTAGTTGGAGGGCCGAGGGGTAGCTATGGCTACACCTTC	CASSLVGGPRGSYGYTF	TRBV7-6	TRBJ1-2	.	.
TGTGCCAGCAGCTTAATGCACTCAGAGGGGGAAGCTTTCTTT	CASSLMHSEGEAFF	TRBV11-3	TRBJ1-1	.	.
TGTGCCAGCAGGGGAGGACGGATGAACACTGAAGCTTTCTTT	CASRGGRMNTEAFF	TRBV7-2	TRBJ1-1	.	.
TGTGCCAGTAGTATGTATGCAGGGAGAGACATTCAGTACTTC	CASSMYAGRDIQYF	TRBV19	TRBJ2-4	.	once
TGTGCCAGCAACCCTGGTCCTCCCGGGGAGACCCAGTACTTC	CASNPGPPGETQYF	TRBV5-5	TRBJ2-5	.	.
TGCGCCAGCAGCTCCGGGACTAGCACAGATACGCAGTATTTT	CASSSGTSTDTQYF	TRBV5-1	TRBJ2-3	.	few